This T cell receptor beta chain was captured in a study of cytomegalovirus exposure and HLA in healthy donors. This PCR relied on a set of 60 Vbeta primers and 13 Jbeta primers. The protocol was immunoSEQ multiplex PCR, while the TCRdb copy is restricted to in-frame clones and leaves out a portion. The sample has around 160,000 clones; about 70% are singletons. This CDR3 contains 13 residues. V was pared by 7 bases and J by 3 bases, with 7 bases of the junction left unmatched. Germline CDR1 reads SGHTS; CDR2 reads YDEGEE. The receptor's source is a woman younger than 30 in good health and CMV-seropositive. The genes are TRBV5-8 and TRBJ2-7; 7 nucleotides align to TRBD2. Sequencing was done on a sample of PBMCs. CDR3 protein: CASPGTTFYEQYF. The CDR3 nucleotides are TGTGCCAGCCCCGGGACTACGTTCTACGAGCAGTACTTC.